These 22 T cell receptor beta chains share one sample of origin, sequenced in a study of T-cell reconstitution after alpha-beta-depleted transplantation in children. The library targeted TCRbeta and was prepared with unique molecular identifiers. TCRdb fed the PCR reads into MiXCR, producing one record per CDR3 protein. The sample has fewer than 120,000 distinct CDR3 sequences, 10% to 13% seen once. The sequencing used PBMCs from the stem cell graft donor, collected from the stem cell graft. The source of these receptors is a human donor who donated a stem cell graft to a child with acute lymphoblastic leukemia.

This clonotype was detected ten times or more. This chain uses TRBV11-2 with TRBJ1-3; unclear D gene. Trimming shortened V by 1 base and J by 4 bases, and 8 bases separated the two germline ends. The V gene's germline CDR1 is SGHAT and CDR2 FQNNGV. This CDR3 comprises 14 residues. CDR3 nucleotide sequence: TGTGCCAGCAGCTTAGGAGGGAGCGGAAACACCATATATTTT. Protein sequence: CASSLGGSGNTIYF.

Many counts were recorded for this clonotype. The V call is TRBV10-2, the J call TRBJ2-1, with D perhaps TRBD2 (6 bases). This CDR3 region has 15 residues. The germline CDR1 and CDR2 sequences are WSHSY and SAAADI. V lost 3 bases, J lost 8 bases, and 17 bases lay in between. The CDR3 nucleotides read TGCGCCAGCAGTGAACGGGGGAGGCCCTTAGATGAGCAGTTCTTC. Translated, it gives CASSERGRPLDEQFF.

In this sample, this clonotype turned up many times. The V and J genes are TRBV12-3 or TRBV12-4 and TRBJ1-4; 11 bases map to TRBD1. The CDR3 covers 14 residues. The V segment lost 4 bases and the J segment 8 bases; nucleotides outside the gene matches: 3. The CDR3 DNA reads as TGTGCCAGCAGTTATAGGACAGGGGGCGAAAAACTGTTTTTT. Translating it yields CASSYRTGGEKLFF.

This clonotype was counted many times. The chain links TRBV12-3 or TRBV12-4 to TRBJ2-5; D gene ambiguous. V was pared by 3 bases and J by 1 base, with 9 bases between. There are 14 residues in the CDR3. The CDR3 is CASSLKTLQETQYF. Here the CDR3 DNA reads TGTGCCAGCAGTTTGAAGACACTCCAAGAGACCCAGTACTTC.

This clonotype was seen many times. The CDR3 is CSVEGPGDVGYTF. Written as DNA, the CDR3 is TGCAGCGTTGAAGGGCCAGGCGATGTGGGCTACACCTTC. The chain has TRBV29-1 and TRBJ1-2; D call uncertain. The CDR3 consists of 13 residues. Trimming took 1 base from V and 8 from J, leaving 14 bases between them. From germline, CDR1 is SQVTM and CDR2 ANQGSEA.

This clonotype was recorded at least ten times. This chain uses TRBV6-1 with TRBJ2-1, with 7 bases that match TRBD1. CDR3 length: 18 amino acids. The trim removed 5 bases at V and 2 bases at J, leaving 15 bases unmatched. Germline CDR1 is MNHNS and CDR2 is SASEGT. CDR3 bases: TGTGCCAGCAGTCCGCTTGGATACCGGGACAGCCCCTACAATGAGCAGTTCTTC. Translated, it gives CASSPLGYRDSPYNEQFF.

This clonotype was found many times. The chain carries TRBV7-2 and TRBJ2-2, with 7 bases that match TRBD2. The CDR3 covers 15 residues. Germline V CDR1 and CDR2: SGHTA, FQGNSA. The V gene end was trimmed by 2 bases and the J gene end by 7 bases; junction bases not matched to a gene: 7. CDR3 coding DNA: TGTGCCAGCAGCTTACGCGGGGGTAAAGACGGGGAGCTGTTTTTT. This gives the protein CASSLRGGKDGELFF.

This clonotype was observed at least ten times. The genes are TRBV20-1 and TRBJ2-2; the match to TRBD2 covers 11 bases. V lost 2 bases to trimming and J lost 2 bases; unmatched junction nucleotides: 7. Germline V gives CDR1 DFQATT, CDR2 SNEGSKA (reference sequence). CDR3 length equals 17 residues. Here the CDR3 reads CSARYTGTSGNTGELFF. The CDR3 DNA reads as TGCAGTGCTAGATATACCGGGACTAGCGGTAACACCGGGGAGCTGTTTTTT.

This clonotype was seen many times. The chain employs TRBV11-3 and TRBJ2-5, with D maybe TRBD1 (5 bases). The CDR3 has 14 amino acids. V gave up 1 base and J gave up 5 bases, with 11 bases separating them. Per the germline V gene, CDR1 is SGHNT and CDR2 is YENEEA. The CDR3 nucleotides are TGTGCCAGCAGCTTAGGCGCAGGGTTTGAGACCCAGTACTTC. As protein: CASSLGAGFETQYF.

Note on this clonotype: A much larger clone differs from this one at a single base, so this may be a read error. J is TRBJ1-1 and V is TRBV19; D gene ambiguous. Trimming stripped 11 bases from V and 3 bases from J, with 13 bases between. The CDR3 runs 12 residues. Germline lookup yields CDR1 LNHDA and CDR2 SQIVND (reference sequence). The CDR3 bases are TGTGCCGCCGGGCGGGTGGACACTGAAGCTTTCTTT. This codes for CAAGRVDTEAFF.

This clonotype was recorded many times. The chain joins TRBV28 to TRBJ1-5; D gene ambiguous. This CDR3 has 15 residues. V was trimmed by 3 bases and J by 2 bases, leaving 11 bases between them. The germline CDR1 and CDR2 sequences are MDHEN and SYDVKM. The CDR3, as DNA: TGTGCCAGCAGTTTGACACGGATAGGCAATCAGCCCCAGCATTTT. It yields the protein CASSLTRIGNQPQHF.

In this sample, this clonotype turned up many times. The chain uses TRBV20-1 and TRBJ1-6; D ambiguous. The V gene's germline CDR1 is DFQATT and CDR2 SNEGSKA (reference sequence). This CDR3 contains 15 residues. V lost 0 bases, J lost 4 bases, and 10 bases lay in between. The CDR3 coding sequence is TGCAGTGCTAGAGAAGAGGCCCTATATAATTCACCCCTCCACTTT. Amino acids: CSAREEALYNSPLHF.

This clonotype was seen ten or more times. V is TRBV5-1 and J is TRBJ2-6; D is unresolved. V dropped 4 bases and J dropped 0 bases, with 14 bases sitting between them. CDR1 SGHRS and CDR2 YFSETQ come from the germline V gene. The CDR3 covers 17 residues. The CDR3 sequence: CASSIDAKNSGANVLTF. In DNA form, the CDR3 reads TGCGCCAGCAGCATTGACGCCAAAAACTCTGGGGCCAACGTCCTGACTTTC.

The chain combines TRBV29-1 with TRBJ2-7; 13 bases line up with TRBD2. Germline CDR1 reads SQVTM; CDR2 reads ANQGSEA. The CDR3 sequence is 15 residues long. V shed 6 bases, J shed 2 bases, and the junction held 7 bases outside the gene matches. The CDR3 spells CSVGQLAGGPYEQYF. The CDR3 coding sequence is TGCAGCGTCGGCCAACTAGCGGGAGGGCCCTACGAGCAGTACTTC.

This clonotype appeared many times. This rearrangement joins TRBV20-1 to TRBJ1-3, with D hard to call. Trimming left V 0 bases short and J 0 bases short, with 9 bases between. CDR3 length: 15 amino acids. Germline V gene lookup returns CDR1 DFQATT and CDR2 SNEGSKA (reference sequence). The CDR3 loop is CSARDPLSSGNTIYF. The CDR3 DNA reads TGCAGTGCTAGAGATCCGTTGAGCTCTGGAAACACCATATATTTT.

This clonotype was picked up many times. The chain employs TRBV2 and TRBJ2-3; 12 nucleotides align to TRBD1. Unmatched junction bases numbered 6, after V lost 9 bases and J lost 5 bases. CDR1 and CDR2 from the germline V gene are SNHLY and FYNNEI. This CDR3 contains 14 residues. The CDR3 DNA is TGTGCCAGAGGAGGGACAGGGGGCAAAGATACGCAGTATTTT. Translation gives CARGGTGGKDTQYF.

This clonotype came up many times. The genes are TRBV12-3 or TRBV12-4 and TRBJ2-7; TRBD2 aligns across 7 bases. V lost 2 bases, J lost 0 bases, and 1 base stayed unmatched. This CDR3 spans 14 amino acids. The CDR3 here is CASSLLAVSYEQYF. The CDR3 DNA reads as TGTGCCAGCAGTTTACTAGCGGTCTCCTACGAGCAGTACTTC.

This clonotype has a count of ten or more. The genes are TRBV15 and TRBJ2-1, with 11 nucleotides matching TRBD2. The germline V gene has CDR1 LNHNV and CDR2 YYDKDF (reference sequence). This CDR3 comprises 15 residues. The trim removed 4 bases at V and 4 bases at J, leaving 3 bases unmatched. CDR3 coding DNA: TGTGCCACCAGCACCGGGACTAGCGGTTACAATGAGCAGTTCTTC. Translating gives CATSTGTSGYNEQFF.

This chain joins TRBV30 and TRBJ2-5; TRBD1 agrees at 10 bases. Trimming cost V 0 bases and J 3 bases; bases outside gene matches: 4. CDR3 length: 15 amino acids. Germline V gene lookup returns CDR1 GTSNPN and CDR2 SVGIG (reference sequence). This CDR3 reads CAWSVKGTGEETQYF. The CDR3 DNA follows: TGTGCCTGGAGTGTAAAAGGGACAGGGGAAGAGACCCAGTACTTC. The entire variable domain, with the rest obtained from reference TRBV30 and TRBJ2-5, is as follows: SQTIHQWPATLVQPVGSPLSLECTVEGTSNPNLYWYRQAAGRGLQLLFYSVGIGQISSEVPQNLSASRPQDRQFILSSKKLLLSDSGFYLCAWSVKGTGEETQYFGPGTRLLVL.

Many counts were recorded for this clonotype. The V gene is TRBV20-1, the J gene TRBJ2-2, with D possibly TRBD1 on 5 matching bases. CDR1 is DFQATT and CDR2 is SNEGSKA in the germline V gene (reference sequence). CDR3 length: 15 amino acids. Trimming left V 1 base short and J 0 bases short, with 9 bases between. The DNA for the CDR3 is TGCAGTGCTAGAGTGGACAACACGAACACCGGGGAGCTGTTTTTT. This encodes CSARVDNTNTGELFF.

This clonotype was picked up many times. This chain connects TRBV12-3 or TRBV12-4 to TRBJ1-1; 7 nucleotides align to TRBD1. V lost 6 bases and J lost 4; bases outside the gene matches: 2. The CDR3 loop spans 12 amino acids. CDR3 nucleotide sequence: TGTGCCAGCAGGACAGGGAGCACTGAAGCTTTCTTT. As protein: CASRTGSTEAFF.

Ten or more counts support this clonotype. Here the CDR3 DNA reads TGCGCCAGCAGCTTGTCGACCGCCTACGAGCAGTACTTC. Translating gives CASSLSTAYEQYF. The chain is built from TRBV5-1 and TRBJ2-7; D unclear. Germline CDR1 SGHRS, CDR2 YFSETQ. The CDR3 length is 13 residues. V dropped 1 base and J dropped 2 bases, with 7 bases sitting between them. Full variable domain (remainder filled in from reference TRBV5-1 and TRBJ2-7): KAGVTQTPRYLIKTRGQQVTLSCSPISGHRSVSWYQQTPGQGLQFLFEYFSETQRNKGNFPGRFSGRQFSNSRSEMNVSTLELGDSALYLCASSLSTAYEQYFGPGTRLTVT.